This T cell receptor (beta chain) was captured in a study of OX40 agonist ivuxolimab in advanced cancers. Study details: Dose-escalation patients had hepatocellular carcinoma, melanoma, renal cell or head and neck cancer. The group had a mean age of about 60 years, ranged from about 20 to 79, and was less than 85% male.

The data were produced by immunoSEQ multiplex PCR, yet TCRdb's version contains in-frame clones alone and is incomplete. The table has fewer than 55,000 clones, around 85% seen once. Findings and caveats of the study: Antigens targeted by the expanded peripheral T cells were not determined. Within 6 weeks, CD4+ and CD8+ blood T cells expanded clonally at 0.1 to 3.0 mg/kg.

Notes on this clone: The target antigen is unknown.

CDR1 LNHNV and CDR2 YYDKDF come from the germline V gene (reference sequence). This CDR3 is 13 amino acids long. V lost 5 bases and J 4 bases, leaving 12 bases between the germline ends. This receptor was taken from an adult with an advanced solid tumor such as melanoma, head and neck, liver or kidney cancer. The V gene is TRBV15, the J gene TRBJ2-7, with D maybe TRBD2 (5 bases). Specimen: CD4+ or CD8+ T cells sorted from blood, collected in a trial of the OX40 agonist ivuxolimab. This CDR3 is CATSWTRGYEQYF. Written as DNA, the CDR3 is TGTGCCACCAGCTGGACCCGCGGGTACGAGCAGTACTTC.